A single sample gave rise to the 24 T cell receptor beta chains below, sequenced in a study of molecular identifiers for immune sequencing clone quantification. Via MiXCR, TCRdb re-called the PCR reads, giving one row per CDR3 protein. The sample shows more than 450,000 distinct CDR3 sequences, over 20% of them seen only once. Source material: naive CD8+ T cells from blood, with Jurkat cell RNA spiked in. Subset noted: FACS-sorted CD8+CD4-CCR7+CD45RA+ naive T cells. The receptors stem from a human donor in good health. Some libraries in this study had Jurkat cell RNA spiked in.

This clonotype has just a few counts. The chain couples TRBV4-1 to TRBJ1-2; D is uncertain. The CDR3 contains 11 residues. V was clipped by 0 bases and J by 8 bases, with 4 bases between them. The germline V gene encodes CDR1 MGHRA and CDR2 YSYEKL. The CDR3 region has the DNA TGCGCCAGCAGCCAAGATCGGGGCTACACCTTC. This codes for CASSQDRGYTF.

The table lists this clonotype with many counts. Here the CDR3 DNA reads TGCGCCAGCAGCCAAGATCTGCCGGAGAGCAGGGGGCACACTGAAGCTTTCTTT. Protein product: CASSQDLPESRGHTEAFF. This chain joins TRBV4-3 and TRBJ1-1, with TRBD1 identical over 8 bases. Germline V CDR1 and CDR2: LGHNA, YSLEER. With V trimmed by 0 bases and J by 3 bases, 12 bases remained unmatched. This CDR3 has 18 residues.

This clonotype was seen many times. V and J are TRBV6-2 or TRBV6-3 and TRBJ1-1; D ambiguous. CDR1 MNHEY and CDR2 SVGEGT come from the germline V gene. Trimming stripped 0 bases from V and 7 bases from J, with 9 bases between. The CDR3 loop spans 13 amino acids. CDR3 sequence: CASSYSMGSEAFF. The CDR3 DNA reads as TGTGCCAGCAGTTACTCGATGGGCAGTGAAGCTTTCTTT.

This clonotype was observed at least ten times. The rearrangement uses TRBV7-9 and TRBJ1-6; D call uncertain. Trimming took off 5 bases at V and 6 bases at J, with 5 bases between the two ends. The CDR3 consists of 12 residues. The germline V gene has CDR1 SEHNR and CDR2 FQNEAQ (reference sequence). The CDR3 bases are TGTGCCAGCAGCACACCTAATTCACCCCTCCACTTT. Translating it yields CASSTPNSPLHF.

The chain links TRBV12-3 or TRBV12-4 to TRBJ1-2, with D perhaps matching TRBD1 (5 bases). V lost 6 bases to trimming and J lost 3 bases, with 14 bases between them. The CDR3 loop spans 14 amino acids. As DNA, the CDR3 is TGTGCCAGCAGGACTTCAGGGTTCTACTATGGCTACACCTTC. Translation: CASRTSGFYYGYTF.

The chain uses TRBV4-3 and TRBJ2-7; D is perhaps TRBD1 or TRBD2 (6 bases each). Trimming removed 4 bases from V and 2 bases from J, with 15 bases in between. Germline V gene data show CDR1 as LGHNA and CDR2 as YSLEER. CDR3 length: 15 amino acids. CDR3 protein: CASSPSSRGAYEQYF. CDR3 coding DNA: TGCGCCAGCAGCCCGTCGTCGAGGGGGGCCTACGAGCAGTACTTC.

Of note for this clonotype: A much larger clonotype is one base distant, so this may be a read error. The V gene is TRBV28, the J gene TRBJ2-5, with D uncertain. The CDR3 is made up of 14 amino acids. The germline CDR1 and CDR2 sequences are MDHEN and SYDVKM. The CDR3 DNA sequence: TGTGCCAGCGGTTTTAGTAGAGTCGGGTTGGCCCAGTACTTC. It encodes CASGFSRVGLAQYF.

This clonotype has only a few counts. The rearrangement links TRBV19 to TRBJ1-1; tentatively, D is TRBD1 (5 bases). CDR1 is LNHDA and CDR2 is SQIVND in the germline V gene (reference sequence). With 5 bases removed from V and 1 base from J, the gap between germline ends came to 8 bases. The CDR3 spans 13 residues. CDR3 sequence reads: CASSHGQNTEAFF. The DNA for the CDR3 is TGTGCCAGTAGTCACGGACAGAACACTGAAGCTTTCTTT.

Only a few counts were recorded for this clonotype. V is TRBV5-4 and J is TRBJ2-1; 9 bases agree with TRBD2. The CDR3 runs to 13 residues. V shed 0 bases and J 14 bases; nucleotides not matched to a gene: 6. Looked up from germline, CDR1 is SGHNT and CDR2 is YYREEE (reference sequence). CDR3 sequence (DNA): TGTGCCAGCAGCTTGGGAGGCGGGAGGGCCGAGTTCTTC. As protein: CASSLGGGRAEFF.

This clonotype was detected a few times. This rearrangement joins TRBV10-3 to TRBJ2-3; D gene ambiguous. Germline V gives CDR1 ENHRY, CDR2 SYGVKD. The CDR3 extends over 15 amino acids. V shed 3 bases and J shed 2 bases, with 12 bases lying between them. CDR3 sequence reads: CAISEQGPATDTQYF. The CDR3 bases are TGTGCCATCAGTGAACAAGGGCCAGCCACAGATACGCAGTATTTT.

This clonotype was picked up many times. This chain links TRBV13 with TRBJ1-5, with TRBD1 as a possible D gene (6 bases). The V end lost 3 bases, the J end lost 4 bases, and 13 bases lay between the germline ends. This CDR3 spans 15 amino acids. The V gene's germline CDR1 is PRHDT and CDR2 FYEKMQ (reference sequence). The CDR3 spells CASSFGQTNNQPQHF. The DNA of the CDR3 is TGTGCCAGCAGCTTCGGACAGACTAATAATCAGCCCCAGCATTTT.

This clonotype was observed a handful of times. The V call is TRBV27, the J call TRBJ1-4; D is uncertain. The CDR3 is made up of 14 amino acids. The V end lost 6 bases, the J end lost 2 bases, and 10 bases lay between the germline ends. CDR1 and CDR2 from the germline V gene are MNHEY and SMNVEV (reference sequence). The CDR3 here is CASRPLGTNEKLFF. The CDR3 bases are TGTGCCAGCAGACCCCTTGGGACTAATGAAAAACTGTTTTTT. Filled out from reference TRBV27 and TRBJ1-4, the complete variable domain reads EAQVTQNPRYLITVTGKKLTVTCSQNMNHEYMSWYRQDPGLGLRQIYYSMNVEVTDKGDVPEGYKVSRKEKRNFPLILESPSPNQTSLYFCASRPLGTNEKLFFGSGTQLSVL.

There are many counts of this clonotype. This sequence joins TRBV29-1 and TRBJ1-1; no clear D gene. Looked up from germline, CDR1 is SQVTM and CDR2 is ANQGSEA. Trimming removed 6 bases at V and 11 bases at J, with 7 bases between. There are 8 residues in the CDR3. The CDR3 region is CSVSNAFF. The CDR3 bases are TGCAGCGTCTCAAATGCTTTCTTT.

This clonotype was picked up a small number of times. This chain connects TRBV4-1 to TRBJ1-1; D is unresolved. Germline V gene lookup returns CDR1 MGHRA and CDR2 YSYEKL. This CDR3 has 13 residues. With 0 bases removed from V and 5 bases from J, the gap between germline ends came to 7 bases. For the CDR3, the DNA is TGCGCCAGCAGCCAAGATACCGGGACTGAAGCTTTCTTT. As protein: CASSQDTGTEAFF.

There are many counts of this clonotype. The chain is built from TRBV7-2 and TRBJ2-7; D unclear. This CDR3 is 14 amino acids long. V was clipped by 1 base and J by 2 bases, with 9 bases between them. Germline-derived CDR1 and CDR2 are SGHTA and FQGNSA. Here the CDR3 reads CASSLVERPYEQYF. DNA of the CDR3: TGTGCCAGCAGCTTAGTTGAGAGGCCCTACGAGCAGTACTTC. The full variable domain, rest sourced from reference TRBV7-2 and TRBJ2-7, is GAGVSQSPSNKVTEKGKDVELRCDPISGHTALYWYRQSLGQGLEFLIYFQGNSAPDKSGLPSDRFSAERTGGSVSTLTIQRTQQEDSAVYLCASSLVERPYEQYFGPGTRLTVT.

There are many counts of this clonotype. The gene calls are TRBV7-2 and TRBJ2-5, with D unclear. V was clipped by 5 bases and J by 5 bases, with 12 bases between them. CDR1 is SGHTA and CDR2 is FQGNSA in the germline V gene. The CDR3 totals 13 residues. CDR3 bases: TGTGCCAGCAGCCTAGGTGGGCCCGAGACCCAGTACTTC. Its protein is CASSLGGPETQYF.

A note on this clonotype: A much larger clonotype is one base distant, so this may be a read error. In this CDR3 the conserved last residue, phenylalanine or tryptophan, is missing, so a read error is likely. V and J are TRBV25-1 and TRBJ1-1; tentative D call: TRBD1 (5 bases). V gave up 6 bases and J gave up 4 bases, with 12 bases separating them. Germline values: CDR1 MGHDK, CDR2 SYGVNS. This CDR3 spans 13 amino acids. The CDR3 sequence: CASSPGGVTEAFL. The CDR3 DNA follows: TGTGCCAGCAGCCCTGGAGGGGTCACTGAAGCTTTCCTT.

The chain couples TRBV28 to TRBJ1-2, with a possible D match to TRBD1 (5 bases). Germline CDR1 is MDHEN and CDR2 is SYDVKM. The CDR3 is 17 amino acids. The V end was cut by 3 bases, the J end by 8 bases, with 25 bases between. The CDR3 region is CASSFLWSRTGTRGYTF. CDR3 sequence (DNA): TGTGCCAGCAGTTTTTTGTGGTCCCGCACCGGGACGAGGGGCTACACCTTC.

V and J are TRBV19 and TRBJ2-5, with 12 bases lining up with TRBD2. The ends lost 8 bases at V and 0 bases at J; junction bases unmatched: 7. Germline CDR1 LNHDA, CDR2 SQIVND (reference sequence). The CDR3 has 16 amino acids. Here the CDR3 DNA reads TGTGCCAGTCGGACTAGCGGGATGTCGAACCAAGAGACCCAGTACTTC. Protein product: CASRTSGMSNQETQYF.

This clonotype was seen at least ten times. This chain joins TRBV20-1 and TRBJ2-7; no reliable D call. CDR1 and CDR2 from the germline V gene are DFQATT and SNEGSKA (reference sequence). Between the trimmed V and J ends, which lost 1 base and 4 bases, there was a span of 14 bases. CDR3 length: 14 residues. CDR3: CSARVLGLSYEQYF. CDR3 DNA: TGCAGTGCTAGAGTTCTCGGTCTCTCATACGAGCAGTACTTC.

V and J are TRBV14 and TRBJ1-1; 10 nucleotides match TRBD1. CDR1 is SGHDN and CDR2 is FVKESK in the germline V gene. J was trimmed by 8 bases and V by 5 bases; bases with no gene match: 5. The CDR3 sequence is 13 residues long. The CDR3 reads CASSYQDRGEAFF. CDR3 DNA: TGTGCCAGCAGCTATCAGGACAGGGGGGAAGCTTTCTTT.

V is TRBV19 and J is TRBJ2-1, with TRBD2 matching over 9 bases. V dropped 5 bases and J dropped 6; count of bases not matched to a gene: 5. Looked up from germline, CDR1 is LNHDA and CDR2 is SQIVND (reference sequence). The CDR3 has 14 residues. The chain's CDR3 is CASSQLAGPNEQFF. Written as DNA, the CDR3 is TGTGCCAGTAGTCAGCTAGCGGGGCCCAATGAGCAGTTCTTC. Full variable domain (rest looked up from reference TRBV19 and TRBJ2-1): DGGITQSPKYLFRKEGQNVTLSCEQNLNHDAMYWYRQDPGQGLRLIYYSQIVNDFQKGDIAEGYSVSREKKESFPLTVTSAQKNPTAFYLCASSQLAGPNEQFFGPGTRLTVL.

This clonotype was detected only a few times. The J gene is TRBJ2-6, the V gene TRBV6-5; 10 bases are a match to TRBD1. The CDR3 is 19 amino acids. Germline values: CDR1 MNHEY, CDR2 SVGAGI. V was pared by 4 bases and J by 4 bases, with 13 bases of the junction left unmatched. The CDR3 bases are TGTGCCAGCAGTTTTAACTCCGGGACAGGGGTTTTGGGGGCCAACGTCCTGACTTTC. Its protein product is CASSFNSGTGVLGANVLTF.

The rearrangement joins TRBV11-2 to TRBJ2-4, with D perhaps given as TRBD1 or TRBD2 (6 bases each). V lost 2 bases and J lost 5, with 19 bases in between. Germline V lookup: CDR1 SGHAT, CDR2 FQNNGV. CDR3 length equals 17 residues. Here the CDR3 DNA reads TGTGCCAGCAGCTTATGGTCTCCGGGGGCGCGGGAAAACATTCAGTACTTC. As protein: CASSLWSPGARENIQYF.